A single sample gave rise to the 11 T cell receptor beta chains below, sequenced in a study of blood T cells in healthy people across ages. Then a second PCR, running roughly 7 to 11 cycles, was carried out with a sample-barcoded 5' primer and a J-beta primer mix. TCRdb analysed the 5' RACE reads with MiXCR anew, one entry per CDR3 protein. This sample has around 1,500,000 distinct CDR3 sequences, with 28% found just once. The sequenced sample was blood. These receptors were taken from a woman aged 25 to 45 in good health.

The chain uses TRBV5-5 and TRBJ2-5, with a weak D call TRBD2 (7 bases). The germline V and J ends were trimmed by 7 bases and 3 bases, with 16 bases remaining between them. The CDR3 runs to 14 residues. Germline assignment: CDR1 SGHKS and CDR2 YYEKEE (reference sequence). In DNA, the CDR3 is TGTGCCAGCCGCCCGGGGGGCGGGGAAGAGACCCAGTACTTC. Residues: CASRPGGGEETQYF.

To note about this clonotype: The junction does not match germline at one end; this may be a read error. The chain employs TRBV28 and TRBJ2-7; D ambiguous. Germline-derived CDR1 and CDR2 are MDHEN and SYDVKM. The CDR3 runs to 11 residues. The CDR3 nucleotides are TGTGCCAGCAGTACTAAATTTGAGCAGTGCTTC. Residues: CASSTKFEQCF.

On this clonotype: No conserved phenylalanine or tryptophan ends this CDR3, so it is likely a read error. This rearrangement joins TRBV6-5 to TRBJ1-2; 10 bases map to TRBD1. The CDR3 is made up of 14 amino acids. V was clipped by 8 bases and J by 6 bases; unmatched bases: 9. The V gene's germline CDR1 is MNHEY and CDR2 SVGAGI. The chain's CDR3 is CASGIRDRGNGYTV. The CDR3 DNA reads as TGTGCCAGCGGGATCAGGGACAGGGGAAATGGCTACACCGTC.

This clonotype appeared a few times. V and J are TRBV3-1 and TRBJ1-5, with TRBD1 as a possible D gene (5 bases). Germline V gives CDR1 LGHDT, CDR2 YNNKEL (reference sequence). With 2 bases removed from V and 2 bases from J, the gap between germline ends came to 10 bases. The length of the CDR3 is 15 residues. CDR3 amino acids: CASSQNQGGNQPQHF. For the CDR3, the DNA is TGTGCCAGCAGCCAAAATCAGGGCGGCAATCAGCCCCAGCATTTT. The full variable domain, in which reference TRBV3-1 and TRBJ1-5 provide the parts outside the CDR3, is DTAVSQTPKYLVTQMGNDKSIKCEQNLGHDTMYWYKQDSKKFLKIMFSYNNKELIINETVPNRFSPKSPDKAHLNLHINSLELGDSAVYFCASSQNQGGNQPQHFGDGTRLSIL.

The chain carries TRBV12-5 and TRBJ2-1; tentatively, D is TRBD2 (5 bases). Deletions cut 5 bases from V and 8 bases from J, with 19 bases between. This CDR3 contains 15 residues. From germline, CDR1 is LGHNT and CDR2 FRNRAP. In DNA form, the CDR3 reads TGTGCTAGTGGTCCGGAGGCCCGGGTGATGGATGAGCAGTTCTTC. It encodes CASGPEARVMDEQFF. Variable domain in full (rest from reference TRBV12-5 and TRBJ2-1): DARVTQTPRHKVTEMGQEVTMRCQPILGHNTVFWYRQTMMQGLELLAYFRNRAPLDDSGMPKDRFSAEMPDATLATLKIQPSEPRDSAVYFCASGPEARVMDEQFFGPGTRLTVL.

Details on this clonotype: This may come from a read error, since a much larger clone is one base off. V is TRBV20-1 and J is TRBJ2-6, with D possibly TRBD1 on 6 matching bases. Looked up from germline, CDR1 is DFQATT and CDR2 is SNEGSKA (reference sequence). This CDR3 has 17 residues. The V and J ends lost 1 base and 4 bases respectively, with 17 bases between them. CDR3 sequence: CSARGSGVFTGANVLTF. CDR3 DNA: TGCAGTGCTAGAGGATCAGGGGTGTTTACGGGGGCCAACGTCCTGACTTTC.

This clonotype occurred a few times. The chain combines TRBV24-1 with TRBJ2-7, with D maybe TRBD2 (5 bases). This CDR3 has 15 amino acids. Deletions cut 4 bases from V and 6 bases from J, with 18 bases between. Germline V gene sequence: CDR1 KGHDR, CDR2 SFDVKD. The DNA of the CDR3 is TGTGCCACCAGTGACCCTACTTTGGGAGTTCCCGAGCAGTACTTC. It codes for CATSDPTLGVPEQYF.

This clonotype has at least ten counts. The chain couples TRBV4-1 to TRBJ2-7; D uncertain. The CDR3 runs 13 residues. The V end lost 5 bases, the J end lost 3 bases, and 11 bases lay between the germline ends. The germline V gene encodes CDR1 MGHRA and CDR2 YSYEKL. CDR3 in DNA: TGCGCCAGCAGCTCCCCTCGGAGCTACGAGCAGTACTTC. Protein sequence: CASSSPRSYEQYF.

The chain uses TRBV9 and TRBJ2-5; 13 nucleotides line up with TRBD2. This CDR3 has 16 amino acids. V was pared by 4 bases and J by 5 bases, with 8 bases of the junction left unmatched. Germline values: CDR1 SGDLS, CDR2 YYNGEE. In DNA, the CDR3 is TGTGCCAGCAGCCTCGGGACTAGCGGGATGTCGGAGACCCAGTACTTC. Translated: CASSLGTSGMSETQYF. Supplemented by reference TRBV9 and TRBJ2-5, the full variable domain reads DSGVTQTPKHLITATGQRVTLRCSPRSGDLSVYWYQQSLDQGLQFLIQYYNGEERAKGNILERFSAQQFPDLHSELNLSSLELGDSALYFCASSLGTSGMSETQYFGPGTRLLVL.

This clonotype appeared many times. The chain has TRBV7-2 and TRBJ2-7; 8 bases are shared with TRBD2. Trimming removed 2 bases from V and 6 bases from J; junction bases left unmatched: 9. The CDR3 has 15 residues. The germline V gene encodes CDR1 SGHTA and CDR2 FQGNSA. CDR3 amino acids: CASSLSGLASSEQYF. The CDR3 bases are TGTGCCAGCAGCTTAAGCGGACTAGCATCGTCCGAGCAGTACTTC.

The chain is built from TRBV10-3 and TRBJ2-1; 9 positions agree with TRBD2. Germline CDR1 ENHRY, CDR2 SYGVKD. Losses at the gene ends were 2 bases for V and 7 bases for J; bases not matched to a gene: 6. The length of the CDR3 is 15 residues. CDR3 region: CAISEMLAGRNEQFF. DNA for the CDR3: TGTGCCATCAGTGAGATGCTAGCGGGAAGGAATGAGCAGTTCTTC.